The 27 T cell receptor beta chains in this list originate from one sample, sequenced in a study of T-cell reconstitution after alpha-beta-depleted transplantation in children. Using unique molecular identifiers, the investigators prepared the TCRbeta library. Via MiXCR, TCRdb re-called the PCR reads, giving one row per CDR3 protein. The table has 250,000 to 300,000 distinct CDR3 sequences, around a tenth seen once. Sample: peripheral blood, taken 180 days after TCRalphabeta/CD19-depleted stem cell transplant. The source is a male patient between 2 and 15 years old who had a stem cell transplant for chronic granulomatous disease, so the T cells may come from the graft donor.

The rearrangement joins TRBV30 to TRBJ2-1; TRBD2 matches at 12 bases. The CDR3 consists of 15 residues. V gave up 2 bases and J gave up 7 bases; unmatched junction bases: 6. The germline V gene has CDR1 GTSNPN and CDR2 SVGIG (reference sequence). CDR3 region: CAWSRLAGESNEQFF. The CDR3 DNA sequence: TGTGCCTGGAGTAGACTAGCGGGAGAAAGTAATGAGCAGTTCTTC.

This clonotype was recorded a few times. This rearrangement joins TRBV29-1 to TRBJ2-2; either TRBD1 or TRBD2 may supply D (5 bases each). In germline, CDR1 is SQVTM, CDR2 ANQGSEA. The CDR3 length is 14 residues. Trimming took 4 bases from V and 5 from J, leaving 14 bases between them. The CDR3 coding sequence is TGCAGCGTTGCCAGGGATCCGGGAACCGGGGAGCTGTTTTTT. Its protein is CSVARDPGTGELFF.

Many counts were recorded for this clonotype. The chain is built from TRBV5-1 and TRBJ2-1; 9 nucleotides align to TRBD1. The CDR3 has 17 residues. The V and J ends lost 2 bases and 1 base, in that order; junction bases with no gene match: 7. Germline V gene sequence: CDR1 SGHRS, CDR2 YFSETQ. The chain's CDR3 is CASSFPLTGGSYNEQFF. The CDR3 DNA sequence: TGCGCCAGCAGCTTCCCCTTGACAGGGGGGTCCTACAATGAGCAGTTCTTC.

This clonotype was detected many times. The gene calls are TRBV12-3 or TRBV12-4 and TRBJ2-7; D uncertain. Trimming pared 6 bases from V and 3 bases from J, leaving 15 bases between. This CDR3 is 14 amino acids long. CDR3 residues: CASSPHGTFYEQYF. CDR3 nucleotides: TGTGCCAGCAGCCCCCATGGCACGTTCTACGAGCAGTACTTC.

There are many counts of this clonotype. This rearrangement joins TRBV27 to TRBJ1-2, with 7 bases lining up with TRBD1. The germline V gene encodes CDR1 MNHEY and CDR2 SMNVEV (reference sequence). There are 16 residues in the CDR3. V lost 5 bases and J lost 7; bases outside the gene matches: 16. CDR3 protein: CASSPNRQGRAVGYTF. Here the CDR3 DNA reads TGTGCCAGCAGTCCAAACAGACAGGGCCGCGCGGTTGGCTACACCTTC.

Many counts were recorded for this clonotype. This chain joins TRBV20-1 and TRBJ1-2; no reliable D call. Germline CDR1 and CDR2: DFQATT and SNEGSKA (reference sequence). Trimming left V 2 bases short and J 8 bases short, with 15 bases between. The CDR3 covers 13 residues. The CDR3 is CSARRPSKGGYTF. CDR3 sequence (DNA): TGCAGTGCTAGAAGGCCATCAAAAGGGGGCTACACCTTC.

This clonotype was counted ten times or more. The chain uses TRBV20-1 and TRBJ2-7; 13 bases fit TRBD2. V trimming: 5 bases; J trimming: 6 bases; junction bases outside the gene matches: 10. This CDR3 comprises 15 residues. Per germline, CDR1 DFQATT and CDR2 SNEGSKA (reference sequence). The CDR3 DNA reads TGCAGTGCTCCCCCCCGGACTAGCGGGAGCGCCGAGCAGTACTTC. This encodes CSAPPRTSGSAEQYF.

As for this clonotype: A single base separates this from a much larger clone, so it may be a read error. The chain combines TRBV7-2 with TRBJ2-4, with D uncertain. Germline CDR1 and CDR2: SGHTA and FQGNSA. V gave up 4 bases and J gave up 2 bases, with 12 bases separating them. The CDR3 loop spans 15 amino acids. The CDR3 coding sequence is TGTGCCAGCAGCTCATTCCTGGAGACCAAAAACATTCAGTACTTC. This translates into CASSSFLETKNIQYF. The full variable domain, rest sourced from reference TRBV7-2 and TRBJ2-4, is GAGVSQSPSNKVTEKGKDVELRCDPISGHTALYWYRQSLGQGLEFLIYFQGNSAPDKSGLPSDRFSAERTGGSVSTLTIQRTQQEDSAVYLCASSSFLETKNIQYFGAGTRLSVL.

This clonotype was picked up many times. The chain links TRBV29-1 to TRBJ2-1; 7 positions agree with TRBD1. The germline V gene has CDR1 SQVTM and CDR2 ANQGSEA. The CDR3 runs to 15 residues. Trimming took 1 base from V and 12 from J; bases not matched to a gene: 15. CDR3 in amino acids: CSVEGVRGPGRGQFF. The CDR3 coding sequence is TGCAGCGTTGAAGGTGTGAGGGGGCCTGGCCGTGGGCAGTTCTTC.

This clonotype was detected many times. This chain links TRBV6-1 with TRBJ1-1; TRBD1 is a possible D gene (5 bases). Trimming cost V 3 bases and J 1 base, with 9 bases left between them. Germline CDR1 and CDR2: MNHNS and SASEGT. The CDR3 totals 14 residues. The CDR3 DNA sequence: TGTGCCAGCAGTGACAGGGTACCGAACACTGAAGCTTTCTTT. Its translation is CASSDRVPNTEAFF.

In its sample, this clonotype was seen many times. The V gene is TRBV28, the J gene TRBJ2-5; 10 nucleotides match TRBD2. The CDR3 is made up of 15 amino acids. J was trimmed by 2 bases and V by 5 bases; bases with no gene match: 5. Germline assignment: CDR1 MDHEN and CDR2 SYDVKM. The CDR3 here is CASSNLLAGQETQYF. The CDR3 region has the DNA TGTGCCAGCAGTAACCTACTAGCGGGGCAAGAGACCCAGTACTTC. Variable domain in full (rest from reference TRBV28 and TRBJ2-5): DVKVTQSSRYLVKRTGEKVFLECVQDMDHENMFWYRQDPGLGLRLIYFSYDVKMKEKGDIPEGYSVSREKKERFSLILESASTNQTSMYLCASSNLLAGQETQYFGPGTRLLVL.

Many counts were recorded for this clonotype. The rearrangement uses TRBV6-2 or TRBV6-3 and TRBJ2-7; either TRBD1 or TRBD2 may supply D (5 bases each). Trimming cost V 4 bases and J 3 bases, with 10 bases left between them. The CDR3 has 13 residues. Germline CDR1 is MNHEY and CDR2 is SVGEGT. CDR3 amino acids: CASSWERGYEQYF. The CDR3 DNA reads TGTGCCAGCAGTTGGGAGAGGGGCTACGAGCAGTACTTC.

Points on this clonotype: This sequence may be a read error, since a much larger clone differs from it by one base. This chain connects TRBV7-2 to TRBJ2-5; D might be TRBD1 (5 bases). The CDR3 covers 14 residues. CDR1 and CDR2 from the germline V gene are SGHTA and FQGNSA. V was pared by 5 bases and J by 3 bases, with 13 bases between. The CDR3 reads CASSLWTREETQYF. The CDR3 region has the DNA TGTGCCAGCAGCCTATGGACACGAGAAGAGACCCAGTACTTC.

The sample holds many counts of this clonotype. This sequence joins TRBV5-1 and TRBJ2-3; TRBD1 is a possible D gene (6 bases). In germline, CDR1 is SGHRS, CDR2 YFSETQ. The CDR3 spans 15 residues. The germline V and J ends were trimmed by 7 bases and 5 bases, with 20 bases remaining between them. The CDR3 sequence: CASGPRGRGGDTQYF. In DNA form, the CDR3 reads TGCGCCAGCGGTCCCAGGGGAAGGGGCGGAGATACGCAGTATTTT.

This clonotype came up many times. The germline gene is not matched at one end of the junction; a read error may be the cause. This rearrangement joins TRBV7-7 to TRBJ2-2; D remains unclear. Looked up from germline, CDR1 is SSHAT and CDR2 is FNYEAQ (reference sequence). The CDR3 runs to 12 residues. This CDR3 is CASSFISGELFF. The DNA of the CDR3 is TGTGCTAGCAGCTTTATTTCCGGGGAGCTGTTTTTT.

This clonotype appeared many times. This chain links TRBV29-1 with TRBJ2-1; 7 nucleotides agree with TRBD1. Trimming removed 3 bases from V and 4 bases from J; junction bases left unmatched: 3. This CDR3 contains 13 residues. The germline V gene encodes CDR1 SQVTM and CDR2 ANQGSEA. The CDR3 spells CSVDSRGYNEQFF. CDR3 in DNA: TGCAGCGTTGATTCCAGGGGGTACAATGAGCAGTTCTTC.

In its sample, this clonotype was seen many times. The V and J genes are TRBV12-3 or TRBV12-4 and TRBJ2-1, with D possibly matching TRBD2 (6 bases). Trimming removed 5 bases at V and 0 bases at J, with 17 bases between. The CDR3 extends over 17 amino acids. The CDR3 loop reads CASSNRDFSGSYNEQFF. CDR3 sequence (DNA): TGTGCCAGCAGTAACCGGGACTTCTCCGGCTCCTACAATGAGCAGTTCTTC.

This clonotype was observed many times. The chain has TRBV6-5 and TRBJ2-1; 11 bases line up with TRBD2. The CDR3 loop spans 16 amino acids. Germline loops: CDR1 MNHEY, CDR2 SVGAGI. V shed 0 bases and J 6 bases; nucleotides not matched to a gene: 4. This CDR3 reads CASSYSLAGGLNEQFF. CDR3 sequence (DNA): TGTGCCAGCAGTTACTCGTTAGCGGGGGGGCTCAATGAGCAGTTCTTC.

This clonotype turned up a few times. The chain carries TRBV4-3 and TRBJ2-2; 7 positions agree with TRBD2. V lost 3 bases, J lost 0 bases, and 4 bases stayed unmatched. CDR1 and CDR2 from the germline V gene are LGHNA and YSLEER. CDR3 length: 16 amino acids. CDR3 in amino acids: CASSQPRGANTGELFF. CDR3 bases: TGCGCCAGCAGCCAGCCCCGGGGGGCGAACACCGGGGAGCTGTTTTTT.

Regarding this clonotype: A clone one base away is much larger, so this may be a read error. DNA for the CDR3: TGTGCCAGCAGCTACGGGACAGGTCCCCACGAGCAGTACTTC. It codes for CASSYGTGPHEQYF. This chain joins TRBV5-6 and TRBJ2-7; 8 nucleotides match TRBD1. V was clipped by 3 bases and J by 5 bases; unmatched bases: 7. The length of the CDR3 is 14 residues. CDR1 is SGHDT, CDR2 YYEEEE, per germline.

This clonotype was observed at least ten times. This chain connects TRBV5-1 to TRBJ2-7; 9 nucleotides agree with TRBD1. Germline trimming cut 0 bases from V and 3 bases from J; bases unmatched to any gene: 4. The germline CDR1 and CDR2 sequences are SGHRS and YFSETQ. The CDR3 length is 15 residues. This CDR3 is CASSLVGTGYYEQYF. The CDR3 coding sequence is TGCGCCAGCAGCTTGGTTGGGACAGGGTACTACGAGCAGTACTTC.

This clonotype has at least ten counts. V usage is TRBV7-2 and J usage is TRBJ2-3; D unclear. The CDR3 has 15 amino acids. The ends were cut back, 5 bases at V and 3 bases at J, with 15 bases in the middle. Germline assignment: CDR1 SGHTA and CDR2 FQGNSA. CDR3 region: CASSPYKTLTDTQYF. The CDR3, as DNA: TGTGCCAGCAGCCCCTACAAGACCCTAACAGATACGCAGTATTTT.

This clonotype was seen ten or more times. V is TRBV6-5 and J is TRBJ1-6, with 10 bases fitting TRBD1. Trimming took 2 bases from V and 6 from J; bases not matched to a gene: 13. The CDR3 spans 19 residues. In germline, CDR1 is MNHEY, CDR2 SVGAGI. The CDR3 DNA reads TGTGCCAGCAGTTACCGGGGGGGTTCCGGGACAGGGGCTAATTCACCCCTCCACTTT. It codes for CASSYRGGSGTGANSPLHF.

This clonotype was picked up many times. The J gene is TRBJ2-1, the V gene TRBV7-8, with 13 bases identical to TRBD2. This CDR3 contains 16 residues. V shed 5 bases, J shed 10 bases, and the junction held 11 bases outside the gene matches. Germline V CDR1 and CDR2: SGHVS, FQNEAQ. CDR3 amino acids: CASSPLGLAGVQEQFF. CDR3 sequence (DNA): TGTGCCAGCAGCCCCCTCGGACTAGCGGGAGTACAGGAGCAGTTCTTC.

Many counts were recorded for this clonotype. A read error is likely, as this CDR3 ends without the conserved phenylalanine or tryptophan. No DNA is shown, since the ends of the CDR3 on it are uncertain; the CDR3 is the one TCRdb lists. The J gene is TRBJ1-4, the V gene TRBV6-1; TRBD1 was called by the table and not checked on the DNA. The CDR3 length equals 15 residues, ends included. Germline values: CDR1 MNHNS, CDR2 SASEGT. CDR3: CASSRTAGQINIGFC.

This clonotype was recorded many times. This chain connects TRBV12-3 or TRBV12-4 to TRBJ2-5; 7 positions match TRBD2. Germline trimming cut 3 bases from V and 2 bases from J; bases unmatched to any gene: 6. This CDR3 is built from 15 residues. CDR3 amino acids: CASSFSGGGQETQYF. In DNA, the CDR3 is TGTGCCAGCAGTTTTTCGGGAGGAGGGCAAGAGACCCAGTACTTC.

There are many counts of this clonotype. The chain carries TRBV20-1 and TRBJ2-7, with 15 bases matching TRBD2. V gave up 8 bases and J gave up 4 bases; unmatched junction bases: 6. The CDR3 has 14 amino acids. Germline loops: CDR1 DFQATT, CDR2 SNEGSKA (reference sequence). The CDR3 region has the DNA TGCAGTTCTTACGGGACTAGCGGGAGGTACGAGCAGTACTTC. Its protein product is CSSYGTSGRYEQYF.